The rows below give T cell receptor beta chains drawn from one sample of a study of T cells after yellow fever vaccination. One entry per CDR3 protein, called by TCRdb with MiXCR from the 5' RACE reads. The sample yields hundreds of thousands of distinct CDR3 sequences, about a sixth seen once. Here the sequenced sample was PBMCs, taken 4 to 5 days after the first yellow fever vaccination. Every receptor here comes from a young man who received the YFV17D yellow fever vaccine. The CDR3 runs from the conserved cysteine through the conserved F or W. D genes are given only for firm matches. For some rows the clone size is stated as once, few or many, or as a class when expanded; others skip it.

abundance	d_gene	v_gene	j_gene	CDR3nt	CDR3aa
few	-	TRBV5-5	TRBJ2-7	TGTGCCAGCAGCTATCTAGACTACGAGCAGTACTTC	CASSYLDYEQYF
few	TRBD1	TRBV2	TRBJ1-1	TGTGCCAGCAAACCGGGACAGGGAGGGACTGAAGCTTTCTTT	CASKPGQGGTEAFF
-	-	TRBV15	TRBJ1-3	TGTGCCACGAGCTCCAGGGATAGTGGAAACACCATATATTTT	CATSSRDSGNTIYF
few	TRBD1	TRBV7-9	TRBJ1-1	TGTGCCAGCAGCCGGACAGGGGGCGTATACACTGAAGCTTTCTTT	CASSRTGGVYTEAFF
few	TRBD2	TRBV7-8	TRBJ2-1	TGTGCCAGCAGTTGGCTAGCGGGAGACAATGAGCAGTTCTTC	CASSWLAGDNEQFF
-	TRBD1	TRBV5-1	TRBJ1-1	TGCGCCAGCAGCCCGGGACAGGGGACTCTGGGGGCTTTCTTT	CASSPGQGTLGAFF
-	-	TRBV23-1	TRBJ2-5	TGCGTCACCAGTCAAAAGCAGGGCCATGCAGAGACCCAGTACTTC	CVTSQKQGHAETQYF
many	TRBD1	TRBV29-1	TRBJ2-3	TGCAGCCAGGGACAGTCCCCCACAGATACGCAGTATTTT	CSQGQSPTDTQYF
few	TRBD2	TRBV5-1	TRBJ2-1	TGCGCCAGCAAATACGGGGGGGCTCGCAATGAGCAGTTCTTC	CASKYGGARNEQFF
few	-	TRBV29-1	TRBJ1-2	TGCAGCGTTGAATACAGAGCGTATGGCTACACCTTC	CSVEYRAYGYTF
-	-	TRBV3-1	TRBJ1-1	TGTGCCAGCAGCCAAGGATCCGACAGTAAAGCTTTCTTT	CASSQGSDSKAFF
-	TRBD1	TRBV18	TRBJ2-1	TGTGCCAGCTCCCCCGGGACAGGGGCTAAGGATGAGCAGTTCTTC	CASSPGTGAKDEQFF
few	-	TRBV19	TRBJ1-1	TGTGCCAGTCCACTGGGTAAAAGGGGAGACGACACTGAAGCTTTCTTT	CASPLGKRGDDTEAFF
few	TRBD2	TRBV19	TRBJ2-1	TGTGCCAGTAGTATAGGGTTAGGCCTAGCGGGATACAATGAGCAGTTCTTC	CASSIGLGLAGYNEQFF
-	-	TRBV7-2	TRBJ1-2	TGTGCCAGCAGCCCGATCGGGTGGAACTATGGCTACACCTTC	CASSPIGWNYGYTF
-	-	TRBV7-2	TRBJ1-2	TGTGCCAGCAGCGAAAGGCTGGGTAGCGGCTACACCTTC	CASSERLGSGYTF
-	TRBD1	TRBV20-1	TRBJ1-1	TGCAGTGCTAGAGATCGGATTTCAGGGGGTAGTACGACTGAAGCTTTCTTT	CSARDRISGGSTTEAFF
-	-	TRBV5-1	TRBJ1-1	TGCGCCAGCAGCTCAGGACACTACCAAATGAACACTGAAGCTTTCTTT	CASSSGHYQMNTEAFF
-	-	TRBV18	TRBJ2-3	TGTGCCAGCTTAGCGGGACAGCTTAACACAGATACGCAGTATTTT	CASLAGQLNTDTQYF
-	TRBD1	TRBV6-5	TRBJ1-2	TGTGCCAGCAGTTACTTACCAGGGGGAGCAAACTATGACTACACCTTC	CASSYLPGGANYDYTF
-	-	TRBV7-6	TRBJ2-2	TGTGCCAGCAGCCTCGGGATCCCAGTCCCTAACACCGGGGAGCTGTTTTTT	CASSLGIPVPNTGELFF
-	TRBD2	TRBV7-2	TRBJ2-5	TGTGCCAGCAGCTCACTAGCGGGGGGTGGGGAGACCCAGTACTTC	CASSSLAGGGETQYF
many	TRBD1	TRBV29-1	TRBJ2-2	TGCAGCGGTGACAGGGGGAACACCGGGGAGCTGTTTTTT	CSGDRGNTGELFF
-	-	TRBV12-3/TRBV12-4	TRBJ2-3	TGTGCCAGCACCCCTGGGGGGGCCTTAGATACGCAGTATTTT	CASTPGGALDTQYF
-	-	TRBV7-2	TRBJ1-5	TGTGCCAGCAGCGCGATCAAGGCTGGCAATCAGCCCCAGCATTTT	CASSAIKAGNQPQHF
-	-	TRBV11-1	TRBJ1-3	TGTGCCAGCAGCTTCGATACAGGTTATAGGGGAAGAGGAAACACCATATATTTT	CASSFDTGYRGRGNTIYF
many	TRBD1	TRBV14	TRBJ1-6	TGTGCCAGCAGTGGACAGGGGAATTCACCCCTCCACTTT	CASSGQGNSPLHF
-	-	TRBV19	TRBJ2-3	TGTGCCAGTAGTATGGGGGGCGGGGTCCAAGATACGCAGTATTTT	CASSMGGGVQDTQYF
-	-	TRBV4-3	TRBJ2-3	TGCGCCAGCAGCCAAGATAGAGACTACTACACAGATACGCAGTATTTT	CASSQDRDYYTDTQYF
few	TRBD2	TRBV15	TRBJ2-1	TGTGCCACCAGCAGAGATCAGGCTAGCGGGTTTCTTCGGTTCTTC	CATSRDQASGFLRFF
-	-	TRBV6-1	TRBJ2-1	TGTGCCAGCAGTGACGTTAGACTGGATGGTGAGCAGTTCTTC	CASSDVRLDGEQFF
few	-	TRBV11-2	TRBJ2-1	TGTGCCAGCAGCTTAGAATCCTATCCCGATGAGCAGTTCTTC	CASSLESYPDEQFF
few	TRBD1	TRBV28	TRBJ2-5	TGTGCCAGCAGTTCCTCAGGACAGGGATACCGAGAGACCCAGTACTTC	CASSSSGQGYRETQYF
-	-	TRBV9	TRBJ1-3	TGTGCCAGCAGCGTGACGGTGGGCGGAATCTCTGGAAACACCATATATTTT	CASSVTVGGISGNTIYF
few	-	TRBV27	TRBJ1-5	TGTGCCAGCAGTCTGTACAGGGATCAGCCCCAGCATTTT	CASSLYRDQPQHF
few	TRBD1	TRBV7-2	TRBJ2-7	TGTGCCAGCAGCGCGAGGACAGGAATGGACGAGCAGTACTTC	CASSARTGMDEQYF
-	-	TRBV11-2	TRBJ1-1	TGTGCCAGCAGGCCCCTCAGGGGACCCACACGCCACACTGAAGCTTTCTTT	CASRPLRGPTRHTEAFF
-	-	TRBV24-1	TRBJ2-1	TGTGCCACCAGGGGAAGCGGAGGGGCAGAACAGTTCTTC	CATRGSGGAEQFF
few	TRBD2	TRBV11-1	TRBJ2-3	TGTGCCAGCAGCTTTATGGAGCCGGGACTAGCGGGGGAGAGAGATACGCAGTATTTT	CASSFMEPGLAGERDTQYF
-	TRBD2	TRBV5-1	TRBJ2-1	TGCGCCAGCAGCTTGCGAGGCGGGGGTTTTTACAATGAGCAGTTCTTC	CASSLRGGGFYNEQFF
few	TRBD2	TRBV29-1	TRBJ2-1	TGCAGCGCCTATAGCGGGGGAGGTTACAATGAGCAGTTCTTC	CSAYSGGGYNEQFF
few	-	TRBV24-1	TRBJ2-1	TGTGCCACCAGTGATTTCTCGGAGTTCAATGAGCAGTTCTTC	CATSDFSEFNEQFF
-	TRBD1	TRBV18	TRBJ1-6	TGTGCCAGCTCACCAAATTCCGGACAGGGAGGGAGTTCACCCCTCCACTTT	CASSPNSGQGGSSPLHF
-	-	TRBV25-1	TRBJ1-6	TGTGCCAGCAGTGCTGACGCGAATTCACCCCTCCACTTT	CASSADANSPLHF
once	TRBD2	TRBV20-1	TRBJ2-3	TGCAGTGCTAGTTACCGGGGGGGCGCAGATACGCAGTATTTT	CSASYRGGADTQYF